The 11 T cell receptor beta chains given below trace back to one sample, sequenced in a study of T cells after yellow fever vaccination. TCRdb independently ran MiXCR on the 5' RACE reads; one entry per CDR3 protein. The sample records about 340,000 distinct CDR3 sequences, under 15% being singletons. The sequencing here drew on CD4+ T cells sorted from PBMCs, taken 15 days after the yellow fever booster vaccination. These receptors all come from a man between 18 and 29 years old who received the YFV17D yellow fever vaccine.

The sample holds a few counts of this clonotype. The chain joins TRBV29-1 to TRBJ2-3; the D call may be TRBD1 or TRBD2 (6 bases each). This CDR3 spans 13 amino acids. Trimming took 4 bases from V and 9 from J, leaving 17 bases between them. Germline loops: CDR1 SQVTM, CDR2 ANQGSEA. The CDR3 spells CSVGSGADTTQYF. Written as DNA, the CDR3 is TGCAGCGTTGGCTCGGGGGCCGATACCACGCAGTATTTT.

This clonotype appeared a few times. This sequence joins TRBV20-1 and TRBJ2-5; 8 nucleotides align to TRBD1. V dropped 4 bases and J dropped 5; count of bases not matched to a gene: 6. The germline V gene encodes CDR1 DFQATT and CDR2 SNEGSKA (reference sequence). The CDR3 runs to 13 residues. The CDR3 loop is CSAIGGDRETQYF. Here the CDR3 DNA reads TGCAGTGCTATCGGAGGGGACAGGGAGACCCAGTACTTC.

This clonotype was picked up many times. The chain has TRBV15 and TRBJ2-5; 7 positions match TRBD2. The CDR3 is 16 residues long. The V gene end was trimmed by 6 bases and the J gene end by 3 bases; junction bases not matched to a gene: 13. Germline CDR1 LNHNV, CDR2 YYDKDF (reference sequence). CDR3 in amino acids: CATSPGELAGEETQYF. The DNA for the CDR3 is TGTGCCACCAGTCCCGGGGAGTTGGCGGGGGAAGAGACCCAGTACTTC.

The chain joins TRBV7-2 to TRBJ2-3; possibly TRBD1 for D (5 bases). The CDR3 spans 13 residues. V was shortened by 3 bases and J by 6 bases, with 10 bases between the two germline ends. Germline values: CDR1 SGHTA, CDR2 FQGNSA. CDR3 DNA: TGTGCCAGCAGCTTTAGGGGTTTGGATACGCAGTATTTT. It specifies CASSFRGLDTQYF.

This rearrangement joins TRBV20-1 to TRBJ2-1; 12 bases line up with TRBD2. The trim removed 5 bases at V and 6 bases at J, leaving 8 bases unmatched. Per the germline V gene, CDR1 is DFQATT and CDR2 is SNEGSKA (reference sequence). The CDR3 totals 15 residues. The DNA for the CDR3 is TGCAGTGCTGCTAGCGGGGGGGAAGTTCGCAATGAGCAGTTCTTC. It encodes CSAASGGEVRNEQFF.

This CDR3 reads CASSYKPGANVLTF. CDR3 nucleotide sequence: TGTGCCAGCAGTTATAAACCTGGGGCCAACGTCCTGACTTTC. The V and J genes are TRBV6-5 and TRBJ2-6; unclear D gene. The V and J ends lost 3 bases and 2 bases respectively, with 5 bases between them. Germline lookup yields CDR1 MNHEY and CDR2 SVGAGI. This CDR3 is built from 14 residues.

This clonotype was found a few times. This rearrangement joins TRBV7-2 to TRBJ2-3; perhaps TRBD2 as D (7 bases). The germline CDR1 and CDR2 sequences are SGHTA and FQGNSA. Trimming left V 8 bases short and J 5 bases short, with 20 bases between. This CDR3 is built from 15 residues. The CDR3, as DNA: TGTGCCAGCGGAAAGGGGGGGGCCGGGGGAGATACGCAGTATTTT. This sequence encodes CASGKGGAGGDTQYF.

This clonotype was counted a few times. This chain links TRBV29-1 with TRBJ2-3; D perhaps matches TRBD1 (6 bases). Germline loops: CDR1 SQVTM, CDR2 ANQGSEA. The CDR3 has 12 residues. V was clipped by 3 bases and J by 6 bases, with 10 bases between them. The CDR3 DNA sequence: TGCAGCGTTGAGAACAGGGCGGATACGCAGTATTTT. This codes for CSVENRADTQYF.

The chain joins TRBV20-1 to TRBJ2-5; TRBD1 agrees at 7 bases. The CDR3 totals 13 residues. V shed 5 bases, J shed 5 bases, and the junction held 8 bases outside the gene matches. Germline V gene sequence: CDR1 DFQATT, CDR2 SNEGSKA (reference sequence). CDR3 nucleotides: TGCAGTGCTGAGGGGGCCAGGGGGGAGACCCAGTACTTC. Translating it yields CSAEGARGETQYF.

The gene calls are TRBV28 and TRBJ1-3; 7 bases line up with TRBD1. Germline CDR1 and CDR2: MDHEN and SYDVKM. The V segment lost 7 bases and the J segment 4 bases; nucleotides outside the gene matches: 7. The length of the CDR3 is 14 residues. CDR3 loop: CASTETGLGNTIYF. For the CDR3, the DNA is TGTGCCAGCACCGAGACAGGGCTCGGAAACACCATATATTTT.

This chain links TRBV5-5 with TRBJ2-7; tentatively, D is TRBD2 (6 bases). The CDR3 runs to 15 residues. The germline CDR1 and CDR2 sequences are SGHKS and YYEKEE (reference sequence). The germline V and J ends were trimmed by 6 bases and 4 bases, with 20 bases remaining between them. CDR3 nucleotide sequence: TGTGCCAGCACACCCGTGGGGGGAACGATGTACGAGCAGTACGTC. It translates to CASTPVGGTMYEQYV.